The 5 T cell receptor beta chains reported below all come from one sample, sequenced in a study of cytomegalovirus exposure and HLA in healthy donors. PCR employed 60 Vbeta and 13 Jbeta primers. TCRdb's copy holds only in-frame clones and misses some; the assay was immunoSEQ multiplex PCR. The sample carries over 150,000 clones, roughly 80% recorded once. Sequencing was performed on PBMCs. These receptors originate from a woman aged 40 to 50 in good health and CMV-seronegative.

This clone showed up just a few times. The rearrangement joins TRBV6-5 to TRBJ2-5; TRBD2 is a possible D gene (5 bases). V shed 6 bases and J shed 5 bases, with 16 bases lying between them. The CDR3 is 14 residues long. In germline, CDR1 is MNHEY, CDR2 SVGAGI. The CDR3 spells CASSAELARETQYF. DNA for the CDR3: TGTGCCAGCAGCGCCGAGCTAGCTAGGGAGACCCAGTACTTC.

The V gene is TRBV9, the J gene TRBJ1-1; TRBD1 is a possible D gene (5 bases). The CDR3 is 14 residues long. Germline values: CDR1 SGDLS, CDR2 YYNGEE. Trimming shortened V by 4 bases and J by 0 bases, and 10 bases separated the two germline ends. Written as DNA, the CDR3 is TGTGCCAGCAGCCCCGGGGGGGTGAACACTGAAGCTTTCTTT. It is translated as CASSPGGVNTEAFF.

The gene calls are TRBV5-1 and TRBJ2-7, with 8 bases aligning to TRBD1. The J segment lost 2 bases and the V segment lost 1 base, leaving 5 bases of the junction unmatched. CDR1 SGHRS and CDR2 YFSETQ come from the germline V gene. This CDR3 comprises 15 residues. As DNA, the CDR3 is TGCGCCAGCAGCTTGCAGGGGGCCATGCCCTACGAGCAGTACTTC. Translated: CASSLQGAMPYEQYF.

In its sample, this clone was seen a few times. The genes are TRBV29-1 and TRBJ2-7; 11 positions agree with TRBD2. The V gene's germline CDR1 is SQVTM and CDR2 ANQGSEA. V lost 7 bases, J lost 0 bases, and 11 bases stayed unmatched. The CDR3 spans 16 residues. The CDR3 bases are TGCAGCGCGGTCCTAGCGGGGGGCCCGAGCTCCTACGAGCAGTACTTC. It codes for CSAVLAGGPSSYEQYF.

V is TRBV30 and J is TRBJ1-2, with a tentative D call TRBD1 (5 bases). The V gene's germline CDR1 is GTSNPN and CDR2 SVGIG (reference sequence). The V end was cut by 0 bases, the J end by 4 bases, with 15 bases between. The length of the CDR3 is 15 residues. The CDR3 coding sequence is TGTGCCTGGAGTGTGAAGGGGTATCCTGTCTATGGCTACACCTTC. It is translated as CAWSVKGYPVYGYTF.